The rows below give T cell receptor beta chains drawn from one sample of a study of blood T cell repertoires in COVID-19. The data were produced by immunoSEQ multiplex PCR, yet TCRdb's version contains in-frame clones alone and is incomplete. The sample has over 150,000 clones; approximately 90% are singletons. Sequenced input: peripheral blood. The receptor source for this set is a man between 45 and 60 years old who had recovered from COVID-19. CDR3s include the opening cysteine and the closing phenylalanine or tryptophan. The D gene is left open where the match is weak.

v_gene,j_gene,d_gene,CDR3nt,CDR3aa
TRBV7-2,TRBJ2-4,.,TGTGCCAGCAGCTTAGGCGGTCCCCTAAACATTCAGTACTTC,CASSLGGPLNIQYF
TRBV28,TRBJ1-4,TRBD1,TGTGCCAGCAGTGGACAGGGGGTAGGTAATGAAAAACTGTTTTTT,CASSGQGVGNEKLFF
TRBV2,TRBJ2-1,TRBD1,TGTGCCAGCAGTTTCGACAGGGGGATGGACAATGAGCAGTTCTTC,CASSFDRGMDNEQFF
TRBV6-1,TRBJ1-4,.,TGTGCCAGCAGTGATTTTGGGGGCGGGAAACTGTTTTTT,CASSDFGGGKLFF
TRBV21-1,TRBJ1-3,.,TGTGCCAGCAGTCCGGGACAGGGGTATTCTGGAAACACCATATATTTT,CASSPGQGYSGNTIYF
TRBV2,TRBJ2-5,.,TGTGCCAGCAGTGACGTTCGAGTCCAAGAGACCCAGTACTTC,CASSDVRVQETQYF
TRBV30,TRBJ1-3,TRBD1,TGTGCCTGGAGTAGGACAGGGGGAAACACCATATATTTT,CAWSRTGGNTIYF
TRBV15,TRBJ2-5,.,TGTGCCACCAGCAGAGTGCGGGGCTGGGAGACCCAGTACTTC,CATSRVRGWETQYF
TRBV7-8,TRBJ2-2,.,TGTGCCAGCAGCTTAAGGCTAGCCGGGGAGCTGTTTTTT,CASSLRLAGELFF
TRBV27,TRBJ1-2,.,TGTGCCAGCAGTTTTAGAGAGAGGGACTATGGCTACACCTTC,CASSFRERDYGYTF
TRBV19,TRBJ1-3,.,TGTGCCAGTAGTTTCCGGGACACCCAGGGAAACACCATATATTTT,CASSFRDTQGNTIYF
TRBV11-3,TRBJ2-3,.,TGTGCCAGCAGCTTGCGCTCTCCTGAGGCAGATACGCAGTATTTT,CASSLRSPEADTQYF